Following are 20 T cell receptor beta chains from one sample sequenced in a study of blood T cell repertoires in COVID-19. Only in-frame clones appear in the TCRdb table, and some are missing; sequencing was by immunoSEQ multiplex PCR. Of about 260,000 clones listed, more than 75% were seen once; the top ten hold roughly 9.8%. Sequenced sample: peripheral blood. The receptors were sampled from a man aged 35 to 55 who had recovered from COVID-19.

The chain uses TRBV30 and TRBJ1-1; no firm D call. In germline, CDR1 is GTSNPN, CDR2 SVGIG (reference sequence). Deletions cut 3 bases from V and 4 bases from J, with 9 bases between. This CDR3 has 12 residues. Here the CDR3 DNA reads TGTGCCTGGAGCTCGGGGAGCACTGAAGCTTTCTTT. Translation: CAWSSGSTEAFF.

The J gene is TRBJ2-5, the V gene TRBV9; a possible D gene is TRBD1 (6 bases). This CDR3 has 15 residues. V lost 6 bases and J lost 1, with 16 bases in between. Per germline, CDR1 SGDLS and CDR2 YYNGEE. The CDR3, as DNA: TGTGCCAGCACCCCCGGTGGGGGCCGCCAAGAGACCCAGTACTTC. Residues: CASTPGGGRQETQYF. The whole variable domain, remainder taken from reference TRBV9 and TRBJ2-5, is DSGVTQTPKHLITATGQRVTLRCSPRSGDLSVYWYQQSLDQGLQFLIQYYNGEERAKGNILERFSAQQFPDLHSELNLSSLELGDSALYFCASTPGGGRQETQYFGPGTRLLVL.

The gene calls are TRBV7-9 and TRBJ1-4; tentative D call: TRBD1 (5 bases). V lost 5 bases, J lost 8 bases, and 18 bases lay in between. CDR1 and CDR2 (germline): SEHNR, FQNEAQ (reference sequence). CDR3 length: 15 amino acids. The CDR3 DNA is TGTGCCAGCAGCACCAGGACGGAGGGGACGGAAAAACTGTTTTTT. Translating it yields CASSTRTEGTEKLFF.

This clone was seen more than once but under ten times. The chain has TRBV7-6 and TRBJ2-7; 8 bases are a match to TRBD1. With V trimmed by 2 bases and J by 4 bases, 7 bases remained unmatched. The CDR3 sequence is 15 residues long. Germline CDR1 and CDR2: SGHVS and FNYEAQ. Here the CDR3 DNA reads TGTGCCAGCAGCTTATCGACAGGGGCCCTTTACGAGCAGTACTTC. Its protein product is CASSLSTGALYEQYF.

Only one count was recorded for this clone. The chain is built from TRBV19 and TRBJ2-2, with 8 bases lining up with TRBD2. V dropped 7 bases and J dropped 5; count of bases not matched to a gene: 3. Germline lookup yields CDR1 LNHDA and CDR2 SQIVND (reference sequence). The CDR3 covers 13 residues. CDR3 loop: CASNSGITGELFF. For the CDR3, the DNA is TGTGCCAGTAATAGCGGGATTACCGGGGAGCTGTTTTTT. Drawing the rest from reference TRBV19 and TRBJ2-2, the complete variable domain is DGGITQSPKYLFRKEGQNVTLSCEQNLNHDAMYWYRQDPGQGLRLIYYSQIVNDFQKGDIAEGYSVSREKKESFPLTVTSAQKNPTAFYLCASNSGITGELFFGEGSRLTVL.

V and J are TRBV24-1 and TRBJ2-2; no definite D call. There are 12 residues in the CDR3. Germline V gene sequence: CDR1 KGHDR, CDR2 SFDVKD. V lost 3 bases to trimming and J lost 6 bases, with 4 bases between them. CDR3 nucleotide sequence: TGTGCCACCAGTGATGGCCCCGGGGAGCTGTTTTTT. Protein: CATSDGPGELFF.

The chain couples TRBV7-2 to TRBJ2-1; 8 nucleotides match TRBD2. Germline CDR1 is SGHTA and CDR2 is FQGNSA. CDR3 length: 13 amino acids. With V trimmed by 5 bases and J by 12 bases, 9 bases remained unmatched. CDR3 sequence reads: CASSLGLENWQFF. DNA for the CDR3: TGTGCCAGCAGCCTGGGACTAGAGAACTGGCAGTTCTTC. Full variable domain (outside the CDR3, taken from reference TRBV7-2 and TRBJ2-1): GAGVSQSPSNKVTEKGKDVELRCDPISGHTALYWYRQSLGQGLEFLIYFQGNSAPDKSGLPSDRFSAERTGGSVSTLTIQRTQQEDSAVYLCASSLGLENWQFFGPGTRLTVL.

The chain joins TRBV9 to TRBJ1-2; D is unclear. Deletions cut 4 bases from V and 8 bases from J, with 15 bases between. The CDR3 length is 13 residues. Germline loops: CDR1 SGDLS, CDR2 YYNGEE. CDR3 coding DNA: TGTGCCAGCAGCTCCCGGGCCTGGGAGGGCTACACCTTC. Its translation is CASSSRAWEGYTF.

The gene calls are TRBV3-1 (or the pseudogene TRBV3-2) and TRBJ2-5; no clear D. V dropped 4 bases and J dropped 5 bases, with 8 bases sitting between them. The CDR3 loop spans 12 amino acids. CDR1 and CDR2 (germline): LGHDT, YNNKEL (reference sequence). The CDR3 spells CASSLSEETQYF. As DNA, the CDR3 is TGTGCCAGCAGCCTCTCTGAGGAGACCCAGTACTTC.

This chain links TRBV6-6 with TRBJ1-1; D is ambiguous. The CDR3 spans 14 residues. With 5 bases removed from V and 5 bases from J, the gap between germline ends came to 15 bases. CDR1 and CDR2 from the germline V gene are MNHNY and SVGAGI (reference sequence). The CDR3 is CASSAVSGDTEAFF. As DNA, the CDR3 is TGTGCCAGCAGTGCCGTCTCCGGGGATACTGAAGCTTTCTTT.

The chain is built from TRBV11-2 and TRBJ2-2; D call uncertain. Germline V gene lookup returns CDR1 SGHAT and CDR2 FQNNGV. V lost 1 base and J lost 6, with 9 bases in between. The CDR3 is 14 amino acids. The CDR3 coding sequence is TGTGCCAGCAGCTTAGTCGGTGGTCCCGGGGAGCTGTTTTTT. This codes for CASSLVGGPGELFF.

The chain links TRBV15 to TRBJ1-2; D gene ambiguous. Trimming removed 0 bases from V and 5 bases from J, with 7 bases in between. Germline V gene lookup returns CDR1 LNHNV and CDR2 YYDKDF (reference sequence). This CDR3 is built from 13 residues. The CDR3 region is CATSREGAYGYTF. The CDR3 region has the DNA TGTGCCACCAGCAGAGAGGGAGCTTATGGCTACACCTTC. Together with reference TRBV15 and TRBJ1-2, the CDR3 gives the full variable domain: DAMVIQNPRYQVTQFGKPVTLSCSQTLNHNVMYWYQQKSSQAPKLLFHYYDKDFNNEADTPDNFQSRRPNTSFCFLDIRSPGLGDTAMYLCATSREGAYGYTFGSGTRLTVV.

In this sample, this clone turned up once. The chain uses TRBV6-5 and TRBJ2-5; D call uncertain. Trimming took 3 bases from V and 2 from J, leaving 13 bases between them. Germline V lookup: CDR1 MNHEY, CDR2 SVGAGI. There are 15 residues in the CDR3. DNA of the CDR3: TGTGCCAGCAGTTATTTCGAGCCTACTCAAGAGACCCAGTACTTC. Translated, it gives CASSYFEPTQETQYF.

The chain is built from TRBV30 and TRBJ1-1; D call uncertain. Germline CDR1 is GTSNPN and CDR2 is SVGIG (reference sequence). This CDR3 contains 13 residues. The germline V and J ends were trimmed by 5 bases and 0 bases, with 10 bases remaining between them. The CDR3 is CAWGGGLNTEAFF. The CDR3 DNA follows: TGTGCCTGGGGAGGAGGGTTGAACACTGAAGCTTTCTTT.

The V and J genes are TRBV19 and TRBJ2-5, with D maybe TRBD2 (5 bases). Germline V gene sequence: CDR1 LNHDA, CDR2 SQIVND (reference sequence). V was trimmed by 0 bases and J by 5 bases, leaving 10 bases between them. This CDR3 comprises 14 residues. CDR3 loop: CASSIDHGVETQYF. DNA for the CDR3: TGTGCCAGTAGTATAGATCACGGGGTCGAGACCCAGTACTTC.

As to this clone: This CDR3 is also generated by other DNA sequences in the sample. The genes are TRBV5-1 and TRBJ1-3; D uncertain. This CDR3 comprises 14 residues. The germline V and J ends were trimmed by 3 bases and 0 bases, with 7 bases remaining between them. Per germline, CDR1 SGHRS and CDR2 YFSETQ. The CDR3 region has the DNA TGCGCCAGCAGCTCAGCAGGCTCTGGAAACACCATATATTTT. Translation gives CASSSAGSGNTIYF.

This CDR3 is CASGQGDYEQYF. In nucleotides, the CDR3 is TGTGCCAGTGGACAGGGGGACTACGAGCAGTACTTC. The J gene is TRBJ2-7, the V gene TRBV19; TRBD1 agrees at 10 bases. Germline assignment: CDR1 LNHDA and CDR2 SQIVND (reference sequence). The CDR3 has 12 amino acids. V was pared by 8 bases and J by 3 bases, with 1 base of the junction left unmatched.

The chain couples TRBV30 to TRBJ1-5; weak D call: TRBD1 (6 bases). This CDR3 contains 14 residues. Germline CDR1 reads GTSNPN; CDR2 reads SVGIG (reference sequence). Trimming shortened V by 3 bases and J by 6 bases, and 15 bases separated the two germline ends. CDR3 protein: CAWSASGDGQPQHF. DNA for the CDR3: TGTGCCTGGAGCGCGTCAGGGGACGGTCAGCCCCAGCATTTT.

This clone was seen a handful of times. V usage is TRBV7-2 and J usage is TRBJ2-6; 12 bases are shared with TRBD1. CDR3 length equals 17 residues. Losses at the gene ends were 5 bases for V and 3 bases for J; bases not matched to a gene: 5. The germline V gene has CDR1 SGHTA and CDR2 FQGNSA. CDR3 sequence (DNA): TGTGCCAGCAGCCCCCGGGACAGGGGGCTTGGGGCCAACGTCCTGACTTTC. This translates into CASSPRDRGLGANVLTF.

J is TRBJ2-3 and V is TRBV15, with D perhaps matching TRBD2 (5 bases). The CDR3 consists of 12 residues. Between the trimmed V and J ends, which lost 5 bases and 6 bases, there was a span of 9 bases. From germline, CDR1 is LNHNV and CDR2 YYDKDF (reference sequence). The CDR3 DNA reads as TGTGCCACCAGCGTGACGGGGGATACGCAGTATTTT. It yields the protein CATSVTGDTQYF. The variable domain in full, with the rest retrieved from reference TRBV15 and TRBJ2-3, is DAMVIQNPRYQVTQFGKPVTLSCSQTLNHNVMYWYQQKSSQAPKLLFHYYDKDFNNEADTPDNFQSRRPNTSFCFLDIRSPGLGDTAMYLCATSVTGDTQYFGPGTRLTVL.